Listed below are T cell receptor beta chains from one sample, sequenced in a study of blood T cell repertoires in COVID-19. Here immunoSEQ multiplex PCR was the method, and the copy in TCRdb shows in-frame clones only, minus some. This sample has 300,000 to 350,000 clones, with roughly 90% found just once. The source material was PBMCs or T cells enriched from blood (not recorded which). The source of these receptors is a woman between 25 and 40 years old who had recovered from COVID-19. The CDR3 runs from the conserved cysteine through the conserved F or W. Each record gives: CDR3 protein, CDR3 DNA, V gene, clone size, D gene, J gene. D genes are given only for firm matches. Only part of the rows carry a size: once, few, many, or a class if the clone is expanded.

CASSLDAGTLHNEQFF,TGTGCCAGCAGCTTGGACGCCGGGACACTCCACAATGAGCAGTTCTTC,TRBV5-4,NA,NA,TRBJ2-1
CASSLGLAGGYNEQFF,TGCGCCAGCAGCTTGGGACTAGCGGGGGGCTACAATGAGCAGTTCTTC,TRBV5-1,NA,TRBD2,TRBJ2-1
CSAKRGEQYF,TGCAGTGCCAAAAGGGGCGAGCAGTACTTC,TRBV20-1,NA,NA,TRBJ2-7
CASSLGQSGSGNTIYF,TGCGCCAGCAGCCTTGGACAGTCAGGCTCTGGAAACACCATATATTTT,TRBV4-1,NA,NA,TRBJ1-3
CASSGGRGRWELFF,TGTGCCAGCAGCGGGGGTCGGGGGAGATGGGAGCTGTTTTTT,TRBV27,NA,NA,TRBJ2-2
CASSQPQRGPPDTQYF,TGTGCCAGCAGTCAACCCCAGCGGGGGCCCCCAGATACGCAGTATTTT,TRBV6-2/TRBV6-3,NA,TRBD2,TRBJ2-3
CASSSTESRRKTQYF,TGCGCCAGCAGCTCAACCGAATCCCGGCGGAAGACCCAGTACTTC,TRBV5-1,NA,NA,TRBJ2-5
CASSSSGPGFSSYNEQFF,TGTGCCAGCAGTTCGTCGGGCCCAGGGTTTAGCTCCTACAATGAGCAGTTCTTC,TRBV27,NA,NA,TRBJ2-1
CASSPGTSGGGPETQYF,TGTGCCAGCAGCCCCGGGACTAGCGGGGGGGGTCCGGAGACCCAGTACTTC,TRBV5-4,NA,TRBD2,TRBJ2-5
CASSQITVEGGAPADTQYF,TGTGCCAGCAGCCAAATAACGGTGGAGGGGGGGGCCCCGGCAGATACGCAGTATTTT,TRBV21-1,NA,NA,TRBJ2-3
CASSTGHRNQPQHF,TGTGCCAGCAGCACCGGACATAGAAATCAGCCCCAGCATTTT,TRBV7-2,NA,NA,TRBJ1-5
CASSRQEGAQETQYF,TGTGCCAGCTCACGGCAGGAAGGGGCACAAGAGACCCAGTACTTC,TRBV18,NA,NA,TRBJ2-5
CASSPLPGSNTIYF,TGTGCCAGCTCACCACTGCCAGGATCGAACACCATATATTTT,TRBV18,few,NA,TRBJ1-3
CASSLGLAGSYEQYF,TGCGCCAGCAGCCTCGGACTAGCGGGCTCCTACGAGCAGTACTTC,TRBV5-1,few,TRBD2,TRBJ2-7
CASDDRGQPQHF,TGTGCCAGTGACGATAGGGGGCAGCCCCAGCATTTT,TRBV19,NA,NA,TRBJ1-5
CASSATSGGLDEQYF,TGTGCCAGCAGCGCCACTAGCGGGGGGTTAGACGAGCAGTACTTC,TRBV9,NA,TRBD2,TRBJ2-7
CASRDSRSSYEQYF,TGTGCCAGTAGGGACTCGAGAAGCTCCTACGAGCAGTACTTC,TRBV19,few,NA,TRBJ2-7
CATSATGGGPYNEQFF,TGTGCCACCAGTGCGACAGGGGGAGGCCCCTACAATGAGCAGTTCTTC,TRBV24-1,NA,TRBD1,TRBJ2-1
CASESQETQYF,TGTGCCAGCGAGAGCCAAGAGACCCAGTACTTC,TRBV2,NA,NA,TRBJ2-5
CASSQGHRGLYNEQFF,TGCGCCAGCAGCCAAGGTCACAGGGGCCTATACAATGAGCAGTTCTTC,TRBV4-1,NA,TRBD1,TRBJ2-1
CSVELRQVNTEAFF,TGCAGCGTTGAACTGAGACAAGTAAACACTGAAGCTTTCTTT,TRBV29-1,NA,NA,TRBJ1-1
CASSGSSYEQYF,TGCGCCAGCAGTGGTAGTTCCTACGAGCAGTACTTC,TRBV10-2,NA,NA,TRBJ2-7
CASSWGAGYEDGYTF,TGTGCCAGCAGTTGGGGCGCCGGTTACGAGGATGGCTACACCTTC,TRBV28,NA,NA,TRBJ1-2
CASSHLTGGHASGANVLTF,TGTGCCAGCAGCCACTTAACAGGGGGCCATGCCTCTGGGGCCAACGTCCTGACTTTC,TRBV3-1/TRBV3-2,NA,TRBD1,TRBJ2-6
CATSRGNPVSNYGYTF,TGTGCCACCAGCAGAGGAAATCCAGTTTCTAACTATGGCTACACCTTC,TRBV15,NA,NA,TRBJ1-2
CASSEFGGGRTDTQYF,TGTGCCAGCAGTGAATTCGGGGGCGGGAGGACAGATACGCAGTATTTT,TRBV6-1,NA,TRBD2,TRBJ2-3
CASSSTGTSAETQYF,TGTGCCAGCAGCTCAACCGGGACTAGCGCGGAGACCCAGTACTTC,TRBV7-6,once,TRBD2,TRBJ2-5
CASSLGRRTPFQETQYF,TGTGCCAGCAGCTTAGGCCGGCGGACTCCTTTTCAAGAGACCCAGTACTTC,TRBV13,NA,NA,TRBJ2-5
CASSLEAPGYNEQFF,TGCGCCAGCAGCTTAGAGGCACCCGGGTACAATGAGCAGTTCTTC,TRBV5-1,NA,NA,TRBJ2-1